The 4 T cell receptor beta chains given below trace back to one sample, sequenced in a study of T-cell reconstitution after alpha-beta-depleted transplantation in children. During its preparation, the TCRbeta library received unique molecular identifiers. MiXCR, applied by TCRdb to the PCR reads, yields one record per CDR3 protein. The sample lists 150,000 to 200,000 distinct CDR3 sequences, approximately 12% seen once, with roughly an eighth in the top ten. Source: PBMCs, taken before TCRalphabeta/CD19-depleted stem cell transplant. Every receptor here comes from a boy aged 2-15 years with acute myeloid leukemia, due to receive a stem cell transplant.

As concerns this clonotype: This sequence may be a read error, since a much larger clone differs from it by one base. V is TRBV6-5 and J is TRBJ2-1, with D perhaps being TRBD1 or TRBD2 (6 bases each). CDR3 length equals 14 residues. V was shortened by 1 base and J by 5 bases, with 9 bases between the two germline ends. The V gene's germline CDR1 is MNHEY and CDR2 SVGAGI. CDR3 residues: CASSYLGGDNEQFF. CDR3 DNA sequence: TGTGCCAGCAGTTACTTGGGGGGCGACAATGAGCAGTTCTTC.

This clonotype was recorded at least ten times. V is TRBV6-1 and J is TRBJ2-7; possible D gene TRBD2, 7 bases. Trimming cost V 2 bases and J 3 bases, with 14 bases left between them. From germline, CDR1 is MNHNS and CDR2 SASEGT. The CDR3 contains 15 residues. The CDR3 sequence is CASSELGGADYEQYV. CDR3 sequence (DNA): TGTGCCAGCAGTGAACTAGGGGGGGCGGACTACGAGCAGTACGTC.

This clonotype was observed at least ten times. The chain joins TRBV7-3 to TRBJ1-1, with D possibly TRBD1 on 5 matching bases. Trimming removed 3 bases at V and 2 bases at J, with 7 bases between. The CDR3 consists of 13 residues. CDR1 is SGHTA, CDR2 FQGTGA, per germline. CDR3 region: CASSFQGNTEAFF. CDR3 sequence (DNA): TGTGCCAGCAGCTTTCAGGGAAACACTGAAGCTTTCTTT.

This clonotype was recorded many times. The V call is TRBV3-1, the J call TRBJ2-5; no clear D. V shed 2 bases and J shed 0 bases, with 1 base lying between them. Germline V lookup: CDR1 LGHDT, CDR2 YNNKEL (reference sequence). CDR3 length equals 12 residues. The CDR3 protein is CASSQNQETQYF. As DNA, the CDR3 is TGTGCCAGCAGCCAAAACCAAGAGACCCAGTACTTC.